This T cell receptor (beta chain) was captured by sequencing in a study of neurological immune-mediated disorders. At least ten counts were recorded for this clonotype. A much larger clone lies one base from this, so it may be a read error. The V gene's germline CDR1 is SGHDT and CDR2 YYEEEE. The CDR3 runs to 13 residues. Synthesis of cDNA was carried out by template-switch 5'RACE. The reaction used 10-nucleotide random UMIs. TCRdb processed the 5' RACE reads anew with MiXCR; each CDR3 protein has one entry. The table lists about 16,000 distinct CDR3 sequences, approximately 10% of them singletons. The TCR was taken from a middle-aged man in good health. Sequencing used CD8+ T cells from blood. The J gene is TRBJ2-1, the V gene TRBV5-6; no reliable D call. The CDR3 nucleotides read TGTGCCAACAGCTTGGCGGCGGATAATGAGCAGTTCTTC. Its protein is CANSLAADNEQFF. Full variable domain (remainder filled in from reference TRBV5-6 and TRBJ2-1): DAGVTQSPTHLIKTRGQQVTLRCSPKSGHDTVSWYQQALGQGPQFIFQYYEEEERQRGNFPDRFSGHQFPNYSSELNVNALLLGDSALYLCANSLAADNEQFFGPGTRLTVL.